The 9 T cell receptor beta chains listed next were all sequenced from one sample in a study of OX40 agonist ivuxolimab in advanced cancers. The method was immunoSEQ multiplex PCR; TCRdb's version includes in-frame clones alone and lacks a portion of them. The data hold more than 45,000 clones, with around nine tenths observed a single time. Sequencing was performed on CD4+ or CD8+ T cells sorted from blood, taken in a trial of the OX40 agonist ivuxolimab. The receptors stem from an adult with an advanced solid tumor such as melanoma, head and neck, liver or kidney cancer.

V usage is TRBV9 and J usage is TRBJ2-2; 12 bases align to TRBD2. The germline CDR1 and CDR2 sequences are SGDLS and YYNGEE. With 1 base clipped from V and 5 bases from J, the junction kept 6 bases outside the gene matches. The CDR3 is made up of 17 amino acids. The CDR3 region has the DNA TGTGCCAGCAGCGTACCCCTAGCGGGAGGGCCGACCGGGGAGCTGTTTTTT. It is translated as CASSVPLAGGPTGELFF.

The chain employs TRBV6-1 and TRBJ2-7, with TRBD1 identical over 7 bases. V dropped 7 bases and J dropped 4; count of bases not matched to a gene: 10. CDR1 and CDR2 from the germline V gene are MNHNS and SASEGT. The CDR3 contains 14 residues. The CDR3 sequence: CASTGDRSGYEQYF. CDR3 sequence (DNA): TGTGCCAGCACCGGGGACAGAAGTGGTTACGAGCAGTACTTC.

V is TRBV9 and J is TRBJ2-1; D perhaps matches TRBD1 (7 bases). CDR1 is SGDLS, CDR2 YYNGEE, per germline. CDR3 length: 15 residues. V was cut by 3 bases and J by 0 bases, with 10 bases left in between. Here the CDR3 DNA reads TGTGCCAGCAGCGCGCGGGACAGCTCCTACAATGAGCAGTTCTTC. As protein: CASSARDSSYNEQFF.

This clone appeared a single time. The chain carries TRBV6-1 and TRBJ2-1, with D unclear. The CDR3 length is 11 residues. Germline V gene sequence: CDR1 MNHNS, CDR2 SASEGT. V lost 8 bases to trimming and J lost 5 bases, with 7 bases between them. The CDR3 region is CASRYNNEQFF. CDR3 nucleotides: TGTGCCAGCCGCTATAACAATGAGCAGTTCTTC.

This chain joins TRBV2 and TRBJ2-7, with 7 bases that match TRBD1. The CDR3 extends over 12 amino acids. Germline assignment: CDR1 SNHLY and CDR2 FYNNEI. Trimming removed 8 bases from V and 2 bases from J; junction bases left unmatched: 3. CDR3 DNA sequence: TGTGCCAGCCTGGACAGGCCCTACGAGCAGTACTTC. Encoded protein: CASLDRPYEQYF.

This clone was counted once. V gene TRBV15 combines with J gene TRBJ2-5, with 9 nucleotides matching TRBD1. Trimming took 2 bases from V and 0 from J; bases not matched to a gene: 7. The CDR3 contains 17 residues. CDR1 LNHNV and CDR2 YYDKDF come from the germline V gene (reference sequence). The CDR3 loop reads CATSRPGDRDHQETQYF. CDR3 bases: TGTGCCACCAGCAGACCCGGGGACAGGGACCACCAAGAGACCCAGTACTTC. The variable domain in full, with the rest retrieved from reference TRBV15 and TRBJ2-5, is DAMVIQNPRYQVTQFGKPVTLSCSQTLNHNVMYWYQQKSSQAPKLLFHYYDKDFNNEADTPDNFQSRRPNTSFCFLDIRSPGLGDTAMYLCATSRPGDRDHQETQYFGPGTRLLVL.

The genes are TRBV29-1 and TRBJ1-1; D is unclear. This CDR3 contains 12 residues. V was shortened by 7 bases and J by 3 bases, with 12 bases between the two germline ends. CDR1 is SQVTM, CDR2 ANQGSEA, per germline. The CDR3 region is CSAQDTYTEAFF. CDR3 nucleotides: TGCAGCGCCCAAGACACCTACACTGAAGCTTTCTTT.

Comments on this clone: The same CDR3 also results from other DNA sequences found in this sample. The chain employs TRBV27 and TRBJ1-1; D is ambiguous. CDR1 is MNHEY and CDR2 is SMNVEV in the germline V gene (reference sequence). This CDR3 comprises 15 residues. V was shortened by 0 bases and J by 0 bases, with 8 bases between the two germline ends. The CDR3 bases are TGTGCCAGCAGTTTATCGTCCGGGTTGAACACTGAAGCTTTCTTT. It translates to CASSLSSGLNTEAFF.

This chain uses TRBV28 with TRBJ2-1; 7 nucleotides align to TRBD1. The germline V gene encodes CDR1 MDHEN and CDR2 SYDVKM. J gave up 7 bases and V 6 bases, and 6 bases lay outside the gene matches. The CDR3 spans 13 residues. The CDR3 protein is CASRRLTGNEQFF. CDR3 sequence (DNA): TGTGCCAGCAGGAGGCTGACAGGGAATGAGCAGTTCTTC.